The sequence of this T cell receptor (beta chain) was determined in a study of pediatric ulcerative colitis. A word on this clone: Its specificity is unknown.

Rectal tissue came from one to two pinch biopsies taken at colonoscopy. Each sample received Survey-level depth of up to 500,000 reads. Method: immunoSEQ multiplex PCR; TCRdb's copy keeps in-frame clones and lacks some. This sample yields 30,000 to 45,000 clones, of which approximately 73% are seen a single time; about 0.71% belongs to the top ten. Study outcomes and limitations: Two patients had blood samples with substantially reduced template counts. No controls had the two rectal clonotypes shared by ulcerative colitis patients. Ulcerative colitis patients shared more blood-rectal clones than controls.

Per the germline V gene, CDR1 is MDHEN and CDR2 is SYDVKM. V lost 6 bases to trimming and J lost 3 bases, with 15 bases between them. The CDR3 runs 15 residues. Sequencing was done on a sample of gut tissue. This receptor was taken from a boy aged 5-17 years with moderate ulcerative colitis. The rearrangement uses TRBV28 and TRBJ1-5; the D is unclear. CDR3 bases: TGTGCCAGCAGGAAACACCGGGGTATCAATCAGCCCCAGCATTTT. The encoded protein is CASRKHRGINQPQHF.